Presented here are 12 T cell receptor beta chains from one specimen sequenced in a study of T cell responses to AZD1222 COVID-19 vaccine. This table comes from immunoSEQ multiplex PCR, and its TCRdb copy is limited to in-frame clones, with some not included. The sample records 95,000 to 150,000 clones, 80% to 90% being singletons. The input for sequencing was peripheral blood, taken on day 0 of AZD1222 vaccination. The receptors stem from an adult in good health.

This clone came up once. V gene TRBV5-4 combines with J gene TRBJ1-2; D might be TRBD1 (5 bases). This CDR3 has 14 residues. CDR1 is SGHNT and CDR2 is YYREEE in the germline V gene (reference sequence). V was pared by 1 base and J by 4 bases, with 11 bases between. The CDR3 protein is CASSLRGDRYGYTF. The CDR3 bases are TGTGCCAGCAGCTTGCGGGGCGACCGCTATGGCTACACCTTC.

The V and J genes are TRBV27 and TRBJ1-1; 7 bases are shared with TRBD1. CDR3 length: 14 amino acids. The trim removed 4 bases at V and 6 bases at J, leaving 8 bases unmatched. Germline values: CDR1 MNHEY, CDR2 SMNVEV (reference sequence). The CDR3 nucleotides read TGTGCCAGCAGTTCCCTAGGGGGCTTCGCTGAAGCTTTCTTT. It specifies CASSSLGGFAEAFF.

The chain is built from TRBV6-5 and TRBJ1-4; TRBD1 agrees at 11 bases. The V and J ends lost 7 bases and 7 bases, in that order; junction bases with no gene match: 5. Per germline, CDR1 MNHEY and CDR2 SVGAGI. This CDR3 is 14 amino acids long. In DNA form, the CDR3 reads TGTGCCAGCATTCCCGGACAGGGGGCTGAAAAACTGTTTTTT. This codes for CASIPGQGAEKLFF.

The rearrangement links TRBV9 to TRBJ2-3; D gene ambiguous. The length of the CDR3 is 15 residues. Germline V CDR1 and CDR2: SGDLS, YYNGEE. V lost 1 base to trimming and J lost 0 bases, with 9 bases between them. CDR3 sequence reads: CASSVYSVSTDTQYF. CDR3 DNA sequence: TGTGCCAGCAGCGTATACAGCGTGAGCACAGATACGCAGTATTTT.

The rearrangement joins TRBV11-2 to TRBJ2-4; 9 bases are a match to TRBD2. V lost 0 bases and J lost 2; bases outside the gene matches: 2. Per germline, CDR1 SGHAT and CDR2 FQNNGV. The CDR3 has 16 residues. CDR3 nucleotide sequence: TGTGCCAGCAGCTTAGATAGCGGGAGTACCAAAAACATTCAGTACTTC. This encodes CASSLDSGSTKNIQYF.

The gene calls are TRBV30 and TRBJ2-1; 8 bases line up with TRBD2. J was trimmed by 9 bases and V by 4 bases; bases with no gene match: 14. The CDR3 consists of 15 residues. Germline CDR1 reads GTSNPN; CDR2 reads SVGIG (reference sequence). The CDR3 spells CAWTLKTSVGGEQFF. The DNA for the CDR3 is TGTGCCTGGACCCTCAAGACTAGCGTGGGTGGTGAGCAGTTCTTC.

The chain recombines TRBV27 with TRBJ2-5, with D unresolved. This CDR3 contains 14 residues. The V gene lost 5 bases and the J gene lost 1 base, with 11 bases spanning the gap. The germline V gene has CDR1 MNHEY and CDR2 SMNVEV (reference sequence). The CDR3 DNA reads TGTGCCAGCAGTCCCTTTCCGGGCCAAGAGACCCAGTACTTC. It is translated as CASSPFPGQETQYF.

The CDR3 here is CASSSGSPYLQQYF. The CDR3 DNA sequence: TGTGCCAGCAGCTCCGGATCTCCTTACCTCCAGCAGTACTTC. The chain combines TRBV11-2 with TRBJ2-7, with D unclear. Between the trimmed V and J ends, which lost 4 bases and 8 bases, there was a span of 18 bases. CDR3 length equals 14 residues. From germline, CDR1 is SGHAT and CDR2 FQNNGV.

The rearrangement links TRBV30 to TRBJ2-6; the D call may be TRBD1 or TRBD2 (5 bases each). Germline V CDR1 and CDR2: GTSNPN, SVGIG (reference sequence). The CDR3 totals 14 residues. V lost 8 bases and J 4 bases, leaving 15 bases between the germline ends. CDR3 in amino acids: CARDLYGGANVLTF. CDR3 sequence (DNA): TGTGCCCGGGACCTATACGGAGGGGCCAACGTCCTGACTTTC.

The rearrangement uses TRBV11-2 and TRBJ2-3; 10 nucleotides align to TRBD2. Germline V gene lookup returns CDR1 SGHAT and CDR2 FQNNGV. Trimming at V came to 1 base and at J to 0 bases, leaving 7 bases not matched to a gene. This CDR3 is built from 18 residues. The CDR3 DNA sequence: TGTGCCAGCAGCTTAGTAGCGGGAGGCCCGTCTAGCACAGATACGCAGTATTTT. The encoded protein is CASSLVAGGPSSTDTQYF.

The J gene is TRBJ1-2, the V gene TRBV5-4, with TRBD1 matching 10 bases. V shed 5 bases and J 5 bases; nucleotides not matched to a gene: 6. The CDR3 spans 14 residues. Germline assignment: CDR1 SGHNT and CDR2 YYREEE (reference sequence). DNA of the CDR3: TGTGCCAGCAGACGGACAGGGGGTATATATGGCTACACCTTC. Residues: CASRRTGGIYGYTF.

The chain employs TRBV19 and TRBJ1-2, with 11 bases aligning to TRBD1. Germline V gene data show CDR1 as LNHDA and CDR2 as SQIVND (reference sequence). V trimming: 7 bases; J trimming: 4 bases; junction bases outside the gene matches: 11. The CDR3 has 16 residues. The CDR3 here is CASKEAWTGGGYGYTF. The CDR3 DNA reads TGTGCCAGTAAGGAGGCGTGGACAGGGGGCGGCTATGGCTACACCTTC.